The 17 T cell receptor beta chains given below trace back to one sample, sequenced in a study of identical twins. TCRdb re-called the 5' RACE reads through MiXCR, storing one row per CDR3 protein. The sample has some 710,000 distinct CDR3 sequences, roughly 6.2% seen once. The sample comprised naive T cells sorted from blood. The receptors stem from a man between 18 and 29 years old in good health.

The rearrangement links TRBV20-1 to TRBJ2-3, with TRBD1 as a possible D gene (6 bases). CDR1 is DFQATT, CDR2 SNEGSKA, per germline (reference sequence). The CDR3 has 14 residues. V was clipped by 4 bases and J by 2 bases, with 13 bases between them. The CDR3 bases are TGCAGTGCTATAAGAGGGGGTTCCACAGATACGCAGTATTTT. As protein: CSAIRGGSTDTQYF.

The chain joins TRBV30 to TRBJ2-1, with D possibly being TRBD2 (5 bases). CDR1 is GTSNPN, CDR2 SVGIG, per germline (reference sequence). This CDR3 is 15 amino acids long. V was shortened by 2 bases and J by 2 bases, with 13 bases between the two germline ends. The CDR3 reads CAWSRVPTTYNEQFF. CDR3 coding DNA: TGTGCCTGGAGTAGGGTACCGACTACCTACAATGAGCAGTTCTTC.

The V gene is TRBV5-6, the J gene TRBJ1-1; 9 bases are shared with TRBD1. In germline, CDR1 is SGHDT, CDR2 YYEEEE. The CDR3 spans 13 residues. The junction had 2 bases not matched to a gene; V was cut back by 6 bases and J by 2 bases. The CDR3 region is CASKDRGNTEAFF. In DNA, the CDR3 is TGTGCCAGCAAGGACAGGGGTAACACTGAAGCTTTCTTT.

This clonotype was seen at least ten times. This chain links TRBV5-1 with TRBJ2-3; D remains unclear. Germline CDR1 is SGHRS and CDR2 is YFSETQ. V was clipped by 5 bases and J by 0 bases, with 10 bases between them. The CDR3 is 14 amino acids. The DNA of the CDR3 is TGCGCCAGCAGGACTTGGGAAAGCACAGATACGCAGTATTTT. Translated, it gives CASRTWESTDTQYF.

This clonotype occurred many times. The rearrangement links TRBV6-5 to TRBJ1-2; D is unclear. The CDR3 sequence is 14 residues long. Germline V gene sequence: CDR1 MNHEY, CDR2 SVGAGI. Between the trimmed V and J ends, which lost 0 bases and 8 bases, there was a span of 13 bases. CDR3 region: CASSYSSRGWGYTF. CDR3 nucleotides: TGTGCCAGCAGTTACTCGAGCCGGGGTTGGGGCTACACCTTC.

V and J are TRBV6-1 and TRBJ2-1; D gene ambiguous. Germline CDR1 is MNHNS and CDR2 is SASEGT. The CDR3 is 15 residues long. Trimming removed 6 bases at V and 4 bases at J, with 16 bases between. CDR3 DNA: TGTGCCAGCAGCCTGACCTCCGACCGATACAATGAGCAGTTCTTC. Protein product: CASSLTSDRYNEQFF.

This clonotype has at least ten counts. The chain employs TRBV6-5 and TRBJ2-5; no definite D call. CDR3 length: 14 residues. V lost 2 bases and J 7 bases, leaving 14 bases between the germline ends. Germline-derived CDR1 and CDR2 are MNHEY and SVGAGI. This CDR3 reads CASSYPESVGTQYF. CDR3 nucleotides: TGTGCCAGCAGTTACCCCGAGTCCGTGGGGACCCAGTACTTC.

This sequence joins TRBV12-3 or TRBV12-4 and TRBJ1-5; D possibly corresponds to TRBD1 (5 bases). V gave up 5 bases and J gave up 4 bases, with 15 bases separating them. The CDR3 runs to 15 residues. CDR3 amino acids: CASSPSVRGNQPQHF. CDR3 DNA: TGTGCCAGCAGTCCCTCCGTTAGGGGAAATCAGCCCCAGCATTTT.

This clonotype was counted a few times. The chain uses TRBV7-9 and TRBJ2-1, with D possibly TRBD1 on 8 matching bases. The germline CDR1 and CDR2 sequences are SEHNR and FQNEAQ (reference sequence). The germline V and J ends were trimmed by 4 bases and 12 bases, with 19 bases remaining between them. The CDR3 length is 14 residues. The CDR3 region has the DNA TGTGCCAGCAGCTCCCGGGACAGGACTAGTGGGCAGTTCTTC. It specifies CASSSRDRTSGQFF.

This clonotype was recorded at least ten times. V is TRBV12-3 or TRBV12-4 and J is TRBJ1-4; D remains ambiguous. The V end lost 3 bases, the J end lost 12 bases, and 11 bases lay between the germline ends. The CDR3 length is 12 residues. CDR3 nucleotides: TGTGCCAGCAGTTTCTTGGGTTTGCAACTGTTTTTT. As protein: CASSFLGLQLFF.

This rearrangement joins TRBV18 to TRBJ2-1; 10 bases are a match to TRBD1. The CDR3 extends over 16 amino acids. Trimming removed 4 bases from V and 4 bases from J; junction bases left unmatched: 7. Germline V lookup: CDR1 KGHSH, CDR2 LQKENI. In DNA, the CDR3 is TGTGCCAGCTCACTAACCGGGACAGGGGTATACAATGAGCAGTTCTTC. This gives the protein CASSLTGTGVYNEQFF.

The chain couples TRBV18 to TRBJ2-7; D gene uncertain. Trimming cost V 0 bases and J 2 bases, with 8 bases left between them. In germline, CDR1 is KGHSH, CDR2 LQKENI. The CDR3 length is 14 residues. CDR3 region: CASSPPNRPYEQYV. DNA of the CDR3: TGTGCCAGCTCACCACCGAACCGACCCTACGAGCAGTACGTC.

This clonotype was seen only a few times. J is TRBJ1-1 and V is TRBV5-4; 8 bases fit TRBD1. Unmatched junction bases numbered 7, after V lost 4 bases and J lost 11 bases. There are 12 residues in the CDR3. From germline, CDR1 is SGHNT and CDR2 YYREEE (reference sequence). The CDR3 loop is CASSPGQGWAFF. The CDR3 DNA is TGTGCCAGCAGCCCCGGACAGGGTTGGGCTTTCTTT.

In its sample, this clonotype was seen many times. This chain connects TRBV5-1 to TRBJ2-3, with D tentatively TRBD1 or TRBD2 (5 bases each). V lost 4 bases and J 4 bases, leaving 7 bases between the germline ends. The CDR3 sequence is 12 residues long. Germline values: CDR1 SGHRS, CDR2 YFSETQ. The CDR3 DNA reads TGCGCCAGCAGCGGGGGTTCAGATACGCAGTATTTT. This sequence encodes CASSGGSDTQYF.

This clonotype was observed a few times. This chain connects TRBV6-5 to TRBJ2-7; unclear D gene. The V gene lost 0 bases and the J gene lost 10 bases, with 22 bases spanning the gap. CDR1 MNHEY and CDR2 SVGAGI come from the germline V gene. This CDR3 region has 16 residues. The CDR3 DNA sequence: TGTGCCAGCAGTTACTCTGCTGCCGTGGGCCCCGGAGACCAGTACTTC. It is translated as CASSYSAAVGPGDQYF.

A few counts support this clonotype. The rearrangement joins TRBV20-1 to TRBJ2-1; D might be TRBD1 (6 bases). V lost 6 bases to trimming and J lost 6 bases, with 18 bases between them. Germline V gene sequence: CDR1 DFQATT, CDR2 SNEGSKA (reference sequence). The CDR3 length is 14 residues. CDR3: CSAPPGDNFNEQFF. The CDR3 region has the DNA TGCAGTGCCCCACCCGGGGACAATTTCAATGAGCAGTTCTTC.

The chain combines TRBV6-5 with TRBJ2-1; the D gene is possibly TRBD1 (5 bases). Germline CDR1 reads MNHEY; CDR2 reads SVGAGI. This CDR3 comprises 16 residues. V gave up 1 base and J gave up 4 bases, with 14 bases separating them. For the CDR3, the DNA is TGTGCCAGCAGTTACTTTCTTGGGGCAGCATACAATGAGCAGTTCTTC. Translating gives CASSYFLGAAYNEQFF.